What follows are 8 T cell receptor beta chains derived from one specimen sequenced in a study of blood T cell repertoires in COVID-19. TCRdb's table, derived via immunoSEQ multiplex PCR, lists solely in-frame clones and lacks some. The sample lists 250,000 to 300,000 clones, 81% occurring once. The specimen was peripheral blood. The receptors come from a woman in her fifties or sixties with active or convalescent COVID-19.

This clone was seen once. The rearrangement joins TRBV12-3 or TRBV12-4 to TRBJ1-3; no reliable D call. Between the trimmed V and J ends, which lost 5 bases and 2 bases, there was a span of 7 bases. The length of the CDR3 is 13 residues. The CDR3: CASSPRPGNTIYF. The CDR3 nucleotides read TGTGCCAGCAGTCCCCGTCCTGGAAACACCATATATTTT.

The chain links TRBV24-1 to TRBJ1-6, with 8 bases matching TRBD1. Germline CDR1 reads KGHDR; CDR2 reads SFDVKD. CDR3 size: 14 residues. V lost 9 bases to trimming and J lost 6 bases; unmatched junction nucleotides: 6. The CDR3 protein is CATGQGTTNSPLHF. CDR3 nucleotide sequence: TGTGCCACCGGACAGGGAACGACTAATTCACCCCTCCACTTT.

In DNA, the CDR3 is TGTGCCAGCAGCTTAAGGGGATCTGGGGCCAACGTCCTGACTTTC. It specifies CASSLRGSGANVLTF. This chain uses TRBV7-6 with TRBJ2-6; D may be TRBD1 (5 bases). The CDR3 extends over 15 amino acids. Germline V gene data show CDR1 as SGHVS and CDR2 as FNYEAQ. V was trimmed by 2 bases and J by 1 base, leaving 6 bases between them.

This clone was recorded a few times. The V gene is TRBV7-2, the J gene TRBJ1-5; weak D call: TRBD1 (6 bases). Trimming pared 1 base from V and 0 bases from J, leaving 13 bases between. The length of the CDR3 is 17 residues. The germline CDR1 and CDR2 sequences are SGHTA and FQGNSA. CDR3 loop: CASSLEARGYSNQPQHF. CDR3 bases: TGTGCCAGCAGCTTAGAGGCCAGGGGATATAGCAATCAGCCCCAGCATTTT.

This rearrangement joins TRBV5-8 to TRBJ1-5, with TRBD1 as a possible D gene (6 bases). The germline V gene has CDR1 SGHTS and CDR2 YDEGEE. The CDR3 extends over 14 amino acids. Trimming cost V 0 bases and J 7 bases, with 11 bases left between them. CDR3 nucleotide sequence: TGTGCCAGCAGCTTGGGCAGGGGAAGCCAGCCCCAGCATTTT. Protein: CASSLGRGSQPQHF.

Worth noting for this clone: A much larger clone differs from this one at a single base, so this may be a read error. This chain joins TRBV28 and TRBJ2-7; D ambiguous. CDR1 and CDR2 (germline): MDHEN, SYDVKM. The CDR3 is 11 amino acids. V was cut by 6 bases and J by 3 bases, with 6 bases left in between. In nucleotides, the CDR3 is TGTGCCAGCAGCCTCTTCTACGAGCAGTACTTC. Its translation is CASSLFYEQYF. The variable domain in full, completed from reference TRBV28 and TRBJ2-7, reads DVKVTQSSRYLVKRTGEKVFLECVQDMDHENMFWYRQDPGLGLRLIYFSYDVKMKEKGDIPEGYSVSREKKERFSLILESASTNQTSMYLCASSLFYEQYFGPGTRLTVT.

The gene calls are TRBV11-3 and TRBJ2-1, with 8 bases aligning to TRBD1. The CDR3 totals 15 residues. The junction had 7 bases not matched to a gene; V was cut back by 5 bases and J by 4 bases. Germline V CDR1 and CDR2: SGHNT, YENEEA. This CDR3 reads CASSLRTGPYNEQFF. In nucleotides, the CDR3 is TGTGCCAGCAGCCTGAGGACAGGGCCATACAATGAGCAGTTCTTC.

V usage is TRBV10-3 and J usage is TRBJ2-1; 7 nucleotides align to TRBD1. CDR3 length: 13 amino acids. The V segment lost 6 bases and the J segment 3 bases; nucleotides outside the gene matches: 2. Per germline, CDR1 ENHRY and CDR2 SYGVKD. CDR3 in DNA: TGTGCCATCAGCCGGGACAGCTACAATGAGCAGTTCTTC. Translation gives CAISRDSYNEQFF.